The 24 T cell receptor beta chains below all came from one sample that was sequenced in a study of STAT5B mutations in CD4+ large granular lymphocyte leukemia. Here immunoSEQ multiplex PCR was the method, and the copy in TCRdb shows in-frame clones only, minus some. This sample yields around 20,000 clones, of which about 80% are seen a single time; around 8.6% belongs to the top ten. Input material: CD4+ T cells from blood buffy coats. The receptors were gathered from a human donor in good health.

V is TRBV6-9 and J is TRBJ1-5, with 7 bases that match TRBD1. The CDR3 has 16 amino acids. The J segment lost 4 bases and the V segment lost 3 bases, leaving 9 bases of the junction unmatched. The V gene's germline CDR1 is MNHGY and CDR2 SVAAGI. CDR3 coding DNA: TGTGCCAGCAGTTACTCGGCAGGCAGGGGGAATCAGCCCCAGCATTTT. It specifies CASSYSAGRGNQPQHF.

The V and J genes are TRBV27 and TRBJ1-3, with D unclear. The length of the CDR3 is 15 residues. Germline V CDR1 and CDR2: MNHEY, SMNVEV (reference sequence). The V end lost 1 base, the J end lost 4 bases, and 11 bases lay between the germline ends. CDR3 sequence (DNA): TGTGCCAGCAGTTTATTGGATCGTGGGGGAAACACCATATATTTT. Translated: CASSLLDRGGNTIYF.

This clone was seen only once. The rearrangement links TRBV4-3 to TRBJ2-7, with unresolved D. Trimming shortened V by 3 bases and J by 2 bases, and 14 bases separated the two germline ends. Germline V gene sequence: CDR1 LGHNA, CDR2 YSLEER. The CDR3 totals 15 residues. The CDR3 bases are TGCGCCAGCAGCCACCATCTGACTGGGCCCTACGAGCAGTACTTC. Translated: CASSHHLTGPYEQYF.

The chain couples TRBV6-1 to TRBJ1-1, with TRBD1 matching 11 bases. The ends lost 0 bases at V and 5 bases at J; junction bases unmatched: 14. The CDR3 extends over 19 amino acids. CDR1 MNHNS and CDR2 SASEGT come from the germline V gene. This CDR3 is CASSEALSRTGGGGTEAFF. The CDR3 DNA reads TGTGCCAGCAGTGAAGCCTTAAGCCGGACAGGGGGCGGTGGGACTGAAGCTTTCTTT.

The chain couples TRBV5-1 to TRBJ1-1; D is uncertain. The germline V gene encodes CDR1 SGHRS and CDR2 YFSETQ. The CDR3 is 13 residues long. Trimming removed 7 bases at V and 0 bases at J, with 10 bases between. CDR3 DNA sequence: TGCGCCAGCCGTCACTGGGTGAACACTGAAGCTTTCTTT. Protein sequence: CASRHWVNTEAFF. Using reference TRBV5-1 and TRBJ1-1 for the parts outside the CDR3, the full variable domain is KAGVTQTPRYLIKTRGQQVTLSCSPISGHRSVSWYQQTPGQGLQFLFEYFSETQRNKGNFPGRFSGRQFSNSRSEMNVSTLELGDSALYLCASRHWVNTEAFFGQGTRLTVV.

V usage is TRBV19 and J usage is TRBJ1-2; D is ambiguous. Looked up from germline, CDR1 is LNHDA and CDR2 is SQIVND (reference sequence). Trimming took 5 bases from V and 8 from J, leaving 15 bases between them. CDR3 length equals 13 residues. The CDR3 region has the DNA TGTGCCAGTAGTCCGCCCGGGCGGTACGGCTACACCTTC. It is translated as CASSPPGRYGYTF.

The gene calls are TRBV9 and TRBJ1-2; 10 bases line up with TRBD1. Trimming removed 0 bases from V and 2 bases from J; junction bases left unmatched: 4. The CDR3 runs to 16 residues. CDR1 is SGDLS and CDR2 is YYNGEE in the germline V gene. CDR3 coding DNA: TGTGCCAGCAGCGTAGGGGGGACAGGGGCAAACTATGGCTACACCTTC. Encoded protein: CASSVGGTGANYGYTF. The variable domain in full, with the rest retrieved from reference TRBV9 and TRBJ1-2, is DSGVTQTPKHLITATGQRVTLRCSPRSGDLSVYWYQQSLDQGLQFLIQYYNGEERAKGNILERFSAQQFPDLHSELNLSSLELGDSALYFCASSVGGTGANYGYTFGSGTRLTVV.

The chain has TRBV28 and TRBJ1-1, with 8 bases matching TRBD1. V was pared by 6 bases and J by 4 bases, with 10 bases of the junction left unmatched. The CDR3 has 15 amino acids. CDR1 and CDR2 from the germline V gene are MDHEN and SYDVKM. CDR3 amino acids: CASSPGTGPGTEAFF. The CDR3 coding sequence is TGTGCCAGCAGCCCCGGGACAGGCCCGGGCACTGAAGCTTTCTTT.

The chain carries TRBV5-1 and TRBJ2-7, with TRBD1 identical over 10 bases. The CDR3 has 15 amino acids. V lost 4 bases, J lost 7 bases, and 11 bases stayed unmatched. Germline V gives CDR1 SGHRS, CDR2 YFSETQ. CDR3 sequence: CASSPQGQGPREQYF. The CDR3 DNA is TGCGCCAGCAGCCCACAGGGACAGGGGCCACGAGAGCAGTACTTC.

The chain recombines TRBV5-1 with TRBJ2-5, with 9 bases aligning to TRBD2. Looked up from germline, CDR1 is SGHRS and CDR2 is YFSETQ. After removal of 2 bases from V and 3 bases from J, the junction contained 2 bases not matched to a gene. This CDR3 spans 14 amino acids. CDR3 amino acids: CASSLPSGKETQYF. CDR3 DNA sequence: TGCGCCAGCAGCTTACCTAGCGGGAAAGAGACCCAGTACTTC.

The chain joins TRBV10-2 to TRBJ2-7; 9 nucleotides line up with TRBD2. CDR1 and CDR2 (germline): WSHSY, SAAADI. J was trimmed by 1 base and V by 2 bases; bases with no gene match: 3. The CDR3 spans 15 residues. CDR3 region: CASSEDSGSSYEQYF. DNA of the CDR3: TGCGCCAGCAGTGAGGATAGCGGGAGTTCCTACGAGCAGTACTTC.

The J gene is TRBJ1-1, the V gene TRBV5-5; D perhaps matches TRBD1 (5 bases). The CDR3 covers 15 residues. In germline, CDR1 is SGHKS, CDR2 YYEKEE (reference sequence). V was cut by 4 bases and J by 0 bases, with 13 bases left in between. The CDR3 DNA sequence: TGTGCCAGCAGCCCACGACCAGGGTTGAACACTGAAGCTTTCTTT. It translates to CASSPRPGLNTEAFF.

This clone was detected once. The V gene is TRBV14, the J gene TRBJ1-3; D uncertain. V shed 4 bases and J shed 4 bases, with 11 bases lying between them. This CDR3 is built from 14 residues. Germline V gene data show CDR1 as SGHDN and CDR2 as FVKESK. CDR3 coding DNA: TGTGCCAGCAGCCTCACGGCGGCAGGAAACACCATATATTTT. It codes for CASSLTAAGNTIYF.

In nucleotides, the CDR3 is TGTGCCAGCAGCCGCTGGCTAGCGGGAAACTACGAGCAGTACTTC. This sequence encodes CASSRWLAGNYEQYF. The V gene is TRBV4-2, the J gene TRBJ2-7; TRBD2 matches at 9 bases. Per germline, CDR1 LGHNA and CDR2 YNFKEQ. Losses at the gene ends were 4 bases for V and 3 bases for J; bases not matched to a gene: 7. The CDR3 totals 15 residues.

This chain connects TRBV10-2 to TRBJ2-7; no firm D call. The germline CDR1 and CDR2 sequences are WSHSY and SAAADI. The CDR3 is made up of 11 amino acids. Here the CDR3 reads CTTGDSYEQYF. The CDR3 coding sequence is TGCACCACTGGCGACTCCTACGAGCAGTACTTC.

The V gene is TRBV28, the J gene TRBJ2-7; D not resolved. Trimming removed 5 bases at V and 5 bases at J, with 16 bases between. Germline CDR1 MDHEN, CDR2 SYDVKM. This CDR3 has 14 amino acids. The CDR3 spells CASSRKRLTDEQYF. The CDR3 region has the DNA TGTGCCAGCAGTAGGAAGAGGTTAACCGACGAGCAGTACTTC.

This rearrangement joins TRBV6-1 to TRBJ2-7; D is perhaps TRBD1 or TRBD2 (6 bases each). Trimming pared 1 base from V and 4 bases from J, leaving 14 bases between. Germline V gene data show CDR1 as MNHNS and CDR2 as SASEGT. This CDR3 is built from 15 residues. CDR3 protein: CASSEDGGSGYEQYF. Here the CDR3 DNA reads TGTGCCAGCAGTGAAGACGGGGGCTCTGGGTACGAGCAGTACTTC.

The V gene is TRBV28, the J gene TRBJ2-3; 16 bases are a match to TRBD2. Germline V gives CDR1 MDHEN, CDR2 SYDVKM. This CDR3 contains 15 residues. J gave up 4 bases and V 9 bases, and 4 bases lay outside the gene matches. CDR3 loop: CASGTSGRAPDTQYF. The CDR3 bases are TGTGCCAGTGGGACTAGCGGGAGGGCCCCAGATACGCAGTATTTT.

J is TRBJ2-1 and V is TRBV7-2; D is possibly TRBD2 (7 bases). V lost 5 bases and J 6 bases, leaving 17 bases between the germline ends. The CDR3 loop spans 15 amino acids. Germline CDR1 reads SGHTA; CDR2 reads FQGNSA. In nucleotides, the CDR3 is TGTGCCAGCAGCCCCTGGGGGGGCAGAACCAATGAGCAGTTCTTC. Its translation is CASSPWGGRTNEQFF. Full variable domain (rest looked up from reference TRBV7-2 and TRBJ2-1): GAGVSQSPSNKVTEKGKDVELRCDPISGHTALYWYRQSLGQGLEFLIYFQGNSAPDKSGLPSDRFSAERTGGSVSTLTIQRTQQEDSAVYLCASSPWGGRTNEQFFGPGTRLTVL.

V usage is TRBV18 and J usage is TRBJ1-6, with 7 bases lining up with TRBD1. The CDR3 runs to 14 residues. Trimming cost V 3 bases and J 7 bases; bases outside gene matches: 3. Germline V gene data show CDR1 as KGHSH and CDR2 as LQKENI. CDR3 coding DNA: TGTGCCAGCTCACCGACAGGGAACAATTCACCCCTCCACTTT. Translation: CASSPTGNNSPLHF.

This chain joins TRBV6-1 and TRBJ2-3; 11 nucleotides line up with TRBD2. CDR1 is MNHNS, CDR2 SASEGT, per germline. With V trimmed by 4 bases and J by 6 bases, 9 bases remained unmatched. The CDR3 extends over 16 amino acids. The CDR3 DNA follows: TGTGCCAGCAGTGCCGGGACTAGCGGCGCCCCGGATACGCAGTATTTT. Its protein is CASSAGTSGAPDTQYF.

The chain has TRBV7-3 and TRBJ2-1, with D possibly matching TRBD1 (5 bases). The CDR3 runs to 12 residues. Germline-derived CDR1 and CDR2 are SGHTA and FQGTGA. V dropped 2 bases and J dropped 10 bases, with 9 bases sitting between them. As DNA, the CDR3 is TGTGCCAGCAGCTTACAGGGTGGAGAGCAGTTCTTC. Protein product: CASSLQGGEQFF.

The chain recombines TRBV7-2 with TRBJ2-3, with D unresolved. The V end was cut by 1 base, the J end by 2 bases, with 4 bases between. CDR1 is SGHTA and CDR2 is FQGNSA in the germline V gene. CDR3 size: 13 residues. The CDR3 here is CASSLEITDTQYF. The CDR3 DNA follows: TGTGCCAGCAGCTTAGAGATCACAGATACGCAGTATTTT.

The V call is TRBV4-2, the J call TRBJ1-3, with 7 bases aligning to TRBD1. This CDR3 contains 17 residues. Germline V gives CDR1 LGHNA, CDR2 YNFKEQ. Trimming cost V 3 bases and J 1 base; bases outside gene matches: 9. The CDR3 DNA sequence: TGTGCCAGCAGCCAGGAGCTGACAGGGAGTTCTGGAAACACCATATATTTT. Protein sequence: CASSQELTGSSGNTIYF.